These 4 T cell receptor beta chains share one sample of origin, sequenced in a study of T cell responses to AZD1222 COVID-19 vaccine. Sequencing used immunoSEQ multiplex PCR; TCRdb keeps in-frame clones, though not all of them. In the table there are around 160,000 clones, approximately 89% of which are singletons. The sample was peripheral blood, taken on day 0 of AZD1222 vaccination. The receptors come from an adult in good health.

V gene TRBV12-3 or TRBV12-4 combines with J gene TRBJ1-1, with D perhaps matching TRBD1 (6 bases). The CDR3 spans 13 residues. The V end was cut by 5 bases, the J end by 1 base, with 8 bases between. CDR3 nucleotide sequence: TGTGCCAGCAGTATACAGGGGAACACTGAAGCTTTCTTT. This translates into CASSIQGNTEAFF.

The V call is TRBV7-2, the J call TRBJ1-2; TRBD1 might be the D (5 bases). Germline CDR1 and CDR2: SGHTA and FQGNSA. The CDR3 is 18 residues long. V lost 5 bases and J lost 0, with 22 bases in between. The CDR3 spells CASSPRMGRYGANYGYTF. In nucleotides, the CDR3 is TGTGCCAGCAGCCCGAGAATGGGACGCTATGGAGCTAACTATGGCTACACCTTC.

The rearrangement uses TRBV6-5 and TRBJ2-7, with 8 bases lining up with TRBD2. Trimming removed 8 bases from V and 3 bases from J; junction bases left unmatched: 12. Germline V gene data show CDR1 as MNHEY and CDR2 as SVGAGI. CDR3 length: 15 residues. The CDR3 DNA is TGTGCCAGCCCTCCTTCGGGGGGGCGATACTACGAGCAGTACTTC. This gives the protein CASPPSGGRYYEQYF.

This clone was counted between two and nine times. This chain links TRBV9 with TRBJ2-7; D uncertain. The V end was cut by 3 bases, the J end by 7 bases, with 14 bases between. CDR1 is SGDLS, CDR2 YYNGEE, per germline. This CDR3 region has 13 residues. The CDR3 here is CASSAATQGEQYF. In DNA, the CDR3 is TGTGCCAGCAGCGCCGCGACCCAAGGGGAGCAGTACTTC.